This TCR beta chain comes out of a study of shared T cell receptors in the human thymus. Libraries were prepared by immunoSEQ multiplex PCR; TCRdb keeps only in-frame clonotypes and omits some of them. This sample has about 660,000 clones; roughly 90% occur once, and the top ten carry 0.008% to 0.011%. Per germline, CDR1 MNHEY and CDR2 SVGAGI. The CDR3 has 13 residues. Trimming took 4 bases from V and 8 from J; bases not matched to a gene: 5. These data are also associated with another study on human thymus T cells. That work states: Each of the donors was a healthy Finnish infant who was undergoing open corrective cardiac surgery for congenital heart defects.

Specimen: thymocytes. This chain links TRBV6-5 with TRBJ2-4, with 7 positions matching TRBD2. This clonotype was obtained from a boy younger than two with a congenital heart defect. CDR3 residues: CASSCRGRDIQYF. Here the CDR3 DNA reads TGTGCCAGCAGTTGCCGGGGGAGGGACATTCAGTACTTC.